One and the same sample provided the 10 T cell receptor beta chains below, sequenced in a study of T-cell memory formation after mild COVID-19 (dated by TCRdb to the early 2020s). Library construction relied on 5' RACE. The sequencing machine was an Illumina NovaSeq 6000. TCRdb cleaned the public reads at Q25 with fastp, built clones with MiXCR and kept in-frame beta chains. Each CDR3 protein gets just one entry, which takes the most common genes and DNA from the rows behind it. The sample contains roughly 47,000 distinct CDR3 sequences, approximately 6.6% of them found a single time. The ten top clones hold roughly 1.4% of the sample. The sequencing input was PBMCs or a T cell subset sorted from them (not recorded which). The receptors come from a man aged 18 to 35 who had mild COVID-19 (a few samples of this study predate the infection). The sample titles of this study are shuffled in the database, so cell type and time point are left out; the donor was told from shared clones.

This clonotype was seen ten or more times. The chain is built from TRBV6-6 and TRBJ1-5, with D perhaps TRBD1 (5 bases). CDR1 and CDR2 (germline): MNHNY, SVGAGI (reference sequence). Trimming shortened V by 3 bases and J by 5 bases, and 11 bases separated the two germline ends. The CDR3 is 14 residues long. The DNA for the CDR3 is TGTGCCAGCAGTTATTGGGGGGTCGATCAGCCCCAGCATTTT. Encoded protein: CASSYWGVDQPQHF.

CDR3 region: CASSIGTQSNQPQHF. CDR3 coding DNA: TGTGCCAGTAGTATAGGGACTCAGAGCAATCAGCCCCAGCATTTT. The chain joins TRBV19 to TRBJ1-5; D not certain. There are 15 residues in the CDR3. The V end was cut by 1 base, the J end by 1 base, with 8 bases between. CDR1 and CDR2 (germline): LNHDA, SQIVND (reference sequence).

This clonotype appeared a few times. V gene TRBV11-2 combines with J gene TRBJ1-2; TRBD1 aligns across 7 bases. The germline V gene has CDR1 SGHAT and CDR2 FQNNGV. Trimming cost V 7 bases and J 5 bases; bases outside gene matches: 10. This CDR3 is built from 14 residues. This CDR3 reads CASTRPGQKYGYTF. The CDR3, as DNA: TGTGCCAGCACGAGACCGGGACAGAAGTATGGCTACACCTTC.

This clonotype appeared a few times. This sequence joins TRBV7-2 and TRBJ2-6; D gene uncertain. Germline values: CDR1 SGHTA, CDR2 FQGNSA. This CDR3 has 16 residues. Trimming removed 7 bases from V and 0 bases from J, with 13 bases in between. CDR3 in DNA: TGTGCCAGCACCAAGGCTCCCCTCTCTGGGGCCAACGTCCTGACTTTC. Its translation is CASTKAPLSGANVLTF.

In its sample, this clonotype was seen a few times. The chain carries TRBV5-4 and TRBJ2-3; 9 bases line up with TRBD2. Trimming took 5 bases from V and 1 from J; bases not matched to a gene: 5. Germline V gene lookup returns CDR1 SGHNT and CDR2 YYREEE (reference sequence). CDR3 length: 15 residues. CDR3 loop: CASSPSGVRTDTQYF. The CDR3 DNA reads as TGTGCCAGCAGTCCTAGCGGGGTGCGCACAGATACGCAGTATTTT.

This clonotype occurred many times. CDR3 DNA sequence: TGTGCCACCGAGGACAGCAGAACCTACGAGCAGTACGTC. Translation: CATEDSRTYEQYV. The chain has TRBV6-5 and TRBJ2-7; maybe TRBD1 (6 bases). The CDR3 loop spans 13 amino acids. With 10 bases removed from V and 2 bases from J, the gap between germline ends came to 15 bases. Per the germline V gene, CDR1 is MNHEY and CDR2 is SVGAGI.

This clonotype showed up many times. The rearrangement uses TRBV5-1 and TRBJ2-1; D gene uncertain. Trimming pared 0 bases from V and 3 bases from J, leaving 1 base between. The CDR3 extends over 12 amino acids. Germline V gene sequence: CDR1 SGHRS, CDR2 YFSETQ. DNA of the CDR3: TGCGCCAGCAGCTTGGACTACAATGAGCAGTTCTTC. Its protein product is CASSLDYNEQFF.

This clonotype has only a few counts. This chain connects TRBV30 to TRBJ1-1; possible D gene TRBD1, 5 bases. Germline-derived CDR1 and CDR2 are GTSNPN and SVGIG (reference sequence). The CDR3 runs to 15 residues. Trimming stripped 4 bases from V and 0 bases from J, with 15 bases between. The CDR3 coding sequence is TGTGCCTGGACTCTTAGCGGGGGAATGAACACTGAAGCTTTCTTT. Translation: CAWTLSGGMNTEAFF.

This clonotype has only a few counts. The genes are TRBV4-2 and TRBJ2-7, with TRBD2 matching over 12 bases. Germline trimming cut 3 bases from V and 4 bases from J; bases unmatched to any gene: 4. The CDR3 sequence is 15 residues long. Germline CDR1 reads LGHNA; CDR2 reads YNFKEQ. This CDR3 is CASSHSSGGVYEQYF. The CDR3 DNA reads TGTGCCAGCAGCCATTCTAGCGGGGGGGTTTACGAGCAGTACTTC.

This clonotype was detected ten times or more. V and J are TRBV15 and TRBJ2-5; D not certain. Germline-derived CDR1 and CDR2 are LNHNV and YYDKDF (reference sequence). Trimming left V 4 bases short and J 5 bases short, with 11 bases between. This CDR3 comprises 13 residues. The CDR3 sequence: CATSKDQWETQYF. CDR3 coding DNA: TGTGCCACCAGCAAAGACCAATGGGAGACCCAGTACTTC.